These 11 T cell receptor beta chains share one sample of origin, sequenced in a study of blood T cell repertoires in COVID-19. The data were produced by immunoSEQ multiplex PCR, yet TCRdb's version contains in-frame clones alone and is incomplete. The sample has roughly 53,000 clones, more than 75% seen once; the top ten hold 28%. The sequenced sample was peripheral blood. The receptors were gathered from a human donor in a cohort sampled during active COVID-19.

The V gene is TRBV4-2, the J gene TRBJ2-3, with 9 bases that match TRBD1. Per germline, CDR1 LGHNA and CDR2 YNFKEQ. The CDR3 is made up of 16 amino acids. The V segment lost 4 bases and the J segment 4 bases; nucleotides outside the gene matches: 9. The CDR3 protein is CASSRSGTGTADTQYF. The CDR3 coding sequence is TGTGCCAGCAGCCGATCAGGGACAGGGACCGCAGATACGCAGTATTTT.

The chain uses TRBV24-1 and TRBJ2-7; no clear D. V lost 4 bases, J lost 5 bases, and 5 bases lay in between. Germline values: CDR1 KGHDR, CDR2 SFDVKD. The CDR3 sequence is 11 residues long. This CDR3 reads CATSDGDEQYF. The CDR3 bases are TGTGCCACCAGTGACGGAGACGAGCAGTACTTC.

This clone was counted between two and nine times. CDR3: CASSEGSGYTGELFF. Written as DNA, the CDR3 is TGCGCCAGCAGTGAAGGAAGCGGCTACACCGGGGAGCTGTTTTTT. V and J are TRBV10-1 and TRBJ2-2, with D tentatively TRBD2 (5 bases). This CDR3 has 15 amino acids. Trimming took 3 bases from V and 3 from J, leaving 11 bases between them. In germline, CDR1 is WNHNN, CDR2 SYGVQD (reference sequence).

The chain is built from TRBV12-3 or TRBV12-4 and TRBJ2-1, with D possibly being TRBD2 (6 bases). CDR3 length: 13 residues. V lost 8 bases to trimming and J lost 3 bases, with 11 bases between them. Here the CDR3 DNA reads TGTGCCAGCGGCATAGCGGACTACAATGAGCAGTTCTTC. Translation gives CASGIADYNEQFF.

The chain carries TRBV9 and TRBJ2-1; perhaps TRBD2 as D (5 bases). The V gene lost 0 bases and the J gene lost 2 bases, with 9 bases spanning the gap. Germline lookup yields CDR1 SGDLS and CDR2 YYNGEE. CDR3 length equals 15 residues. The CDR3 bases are TGTGCCAGCAGCGTAGCGGGAATCACCTACAATGAGCAGTTCTTC. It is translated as CASSVAGITYNEQFF.

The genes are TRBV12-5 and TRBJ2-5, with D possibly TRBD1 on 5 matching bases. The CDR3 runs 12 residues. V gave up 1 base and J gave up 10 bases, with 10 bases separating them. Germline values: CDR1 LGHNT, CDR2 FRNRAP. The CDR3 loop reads CASGLGRVGQYF. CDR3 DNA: TGTGCTAGTGGTTTGGGCAGGGTGGGCCAGTACTTC.

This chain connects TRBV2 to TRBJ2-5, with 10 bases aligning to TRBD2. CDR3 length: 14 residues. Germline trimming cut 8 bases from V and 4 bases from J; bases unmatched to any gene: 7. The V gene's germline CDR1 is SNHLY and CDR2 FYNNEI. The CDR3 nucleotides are TGTGCCAGCCGCGGACTAGCGGTCGCAGAGACCCAGTACTTC. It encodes CASRGLAVAETQYF.

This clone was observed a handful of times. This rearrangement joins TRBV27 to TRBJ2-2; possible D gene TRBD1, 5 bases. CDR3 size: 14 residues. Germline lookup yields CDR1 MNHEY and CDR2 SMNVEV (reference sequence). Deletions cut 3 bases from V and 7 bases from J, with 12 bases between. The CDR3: CASSFQGGFGELFF. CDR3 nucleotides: TGTGCCAGCAGTTTTCAGGGCGGATTCGGGGAGCTGTTTTTT.

The CDR3 bases are TGCGCCAGCAGCCGAGGACAGGGTGATTCACCCCTCCACTTT. This translates into CASSRGQGDSPLHF. This rearrangement joins TRBV5-1 to TRBJ1-6; TRBD1 agrees at 8 bases. The CDR3 sequence is 14 residues long. With 4 bases clipped from V and 8 bases from J, the junction kept 5 bases outside the gene matches. The V gene's germline CDR1 is SGHRS and CDR2 YFSETQ.

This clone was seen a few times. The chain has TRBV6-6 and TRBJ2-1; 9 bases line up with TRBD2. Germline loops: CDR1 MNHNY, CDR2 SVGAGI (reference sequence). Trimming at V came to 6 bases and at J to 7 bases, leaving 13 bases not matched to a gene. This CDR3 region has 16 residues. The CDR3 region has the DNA TGTGCCAGCAGCGATACCGGGACTAGCAGGTTGAATGAGCAGTTCTTC. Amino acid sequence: CASSDTGTSRLNEQFF.

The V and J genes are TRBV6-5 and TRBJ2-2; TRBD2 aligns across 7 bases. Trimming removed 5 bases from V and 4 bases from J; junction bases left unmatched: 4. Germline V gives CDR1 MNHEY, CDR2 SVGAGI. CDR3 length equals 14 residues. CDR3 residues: CASSLGGGTGELFF. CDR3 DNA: TGTGCCAGCAGTCTCGGCGGGGGCACCGGGGAGCTGTTTTTT.